This T cell receptor (beta chain) derives from a study of T cell repertoires in cytomegalovirus infection. Overall study results and limits: In two of eight donors, the top clonotype was HLA-C-restricted CMV-specific. Using cumulative public TCR beta family frequency, the authors identified those who carried CMV together with the relevant HLA.

As to this clonotype: Its antigen is as yet unknown.

TCRdb processed the reads anew with MiXCR; each CDR3 protein has one entry. The data hold about 500,000 distinct CDR3 sequences, with 33% observed a single time. The clonotype was recovered from a human donor in good health (CMV status not recorded). Some clones in this sample may be carry-over from other donors' samples. Sequencing used cultured PBMCs, obtained from culture after CMV antigen stimulation.

CDR3 region: CASSWELAGGGTQYF. CDR3 nucleotides: TGTGCCAGCAGCTGGGAACTAGCGGGAGGGGGTACGCAGTATTTT. This rearrangement joins TRBV7-2 to TRBJ2-3; TRBD2 agrees at 13 bases. The germline V gene encodes CDR1 SGHTA and CDR2 FQGNSA. This CDR3 has 15 residues. V shed 4 bases, J shed 8 bases, and the junction held 6 bases outside the gene matches.